Included here is one T cell receptor (beta chain) sequence, with context. These data are taken from a study of blood T cell repertoires in COVID-19. CDR1 SGHTS and CDR2 YDEGEE come from the germline V gene. This CDR3 contains 18 residues. Trimming removed 0 bases from V and 5 bases from J; junction bases left unmatched: 16. The authors' processing: By means of reference gene primer amplification, nucleated cell counts were estimated. TCRdb's copy holds only in-frame clones and misses some; the assay was immunoSEQ multiplex PCR. The V and J calls and clone size come from that table; D and trimming were worked out from the DNA. The table lists some 200,000 clones, about 85% of them singletons.

The TCR was taken from a man aged 55 to 69 with COVID-19, enrolled during active disease. Sequencing used peripheral blood. The chain uses TRBV5-8 and TRBJ1-1; 7 bases fit TRBD1. The CDR3 DNA reads TGTGCCAGCAGCTTGGGCGGGGTGCAGGGGGAGTCTCGGACTGAAGCTTTCTTT. It specifies CASSLGGVQGESRTEAFF.